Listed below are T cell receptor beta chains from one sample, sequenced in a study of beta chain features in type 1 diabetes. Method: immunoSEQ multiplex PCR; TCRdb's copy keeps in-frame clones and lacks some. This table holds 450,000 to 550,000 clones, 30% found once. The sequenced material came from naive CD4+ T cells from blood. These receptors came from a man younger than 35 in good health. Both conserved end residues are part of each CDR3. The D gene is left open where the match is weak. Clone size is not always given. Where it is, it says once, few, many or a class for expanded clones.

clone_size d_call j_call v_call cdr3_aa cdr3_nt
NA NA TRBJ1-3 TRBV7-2 CASSATGSSGNTIYF TGTGCCAGCAGCGCCACAGGGAGCTCTGGAAACACCATATATTTT
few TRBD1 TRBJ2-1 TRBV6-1 CASTDRGRPYNEQFF TGTGCCAGCACTGACAGGGGGCGGCCCTACAATGAGCAGTTCTTC
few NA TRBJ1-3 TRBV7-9 CASSGTGNTIYF TGTGCCAGCAGCGGCACCGGGAACACCATATATTTT
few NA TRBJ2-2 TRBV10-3 CAISPDTGELFF TGTGCCATCAGCCCCGACACCGGGGAGCTGTTTTTT
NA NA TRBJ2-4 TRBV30 CAWSVLRNIQYF TGTGCCTGGAGTGTGCTAAGGAACATTCAGTACTTC
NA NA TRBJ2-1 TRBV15 CATSRAWLGEQFF TGTGCCACCAGCAGGGCCTGGTTGGGTGAGCAGTTCTTC
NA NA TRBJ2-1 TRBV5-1 CASSLVEGSYNEQFF TGCGCCAGCAGTCTAGTGGAAGGCTCCTACAATGAGCAGTTCTTC
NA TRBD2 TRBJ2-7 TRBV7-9 CASSRTSGSHEQYF TGTGCCAGCAGCCGGACTAGCGGGAGCCACGAGCAGTACTTC
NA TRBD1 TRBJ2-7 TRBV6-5 CASSYFRQGAEQYF TGTGCCAGCAGTTACTTCCGACAGGGGGCCGAGCAGTACTTC
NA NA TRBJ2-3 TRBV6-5 CASRRSDTQYF TGTGCCAGCAGAAGGTCAGATACGCAGTATTTT
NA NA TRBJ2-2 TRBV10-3 CAISFDRQELFF TGTGCCATCAGTTTTGATAGGCAGGAGCTGTTTTTT
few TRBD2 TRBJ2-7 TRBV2 CATSSGSSYEQYF TGTGCCACCTCTAGCGGGAGTTCCTACGAGCAGTACTTC
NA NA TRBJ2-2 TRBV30 CAWSVSQGRGTGELFF TGTGCCTGGAGTGTAAGCCAGGGAAGAGGCACCGGGGAGCTGTTTTTT
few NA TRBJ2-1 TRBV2 CASSPRSSYNEQFF TGTGCCAGCAGCCCTAGAAGCTCCTACAATGAGCAGTTCTTC
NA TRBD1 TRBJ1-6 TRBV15 CATRTGGYNSPLHF TGTGCCACCAGGACAGGGGGCTATAATTCACCCCTCCACTTT
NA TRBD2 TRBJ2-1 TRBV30 CAWSPRGTSGLNEQFF TGTGCCTGGAGTCCCCGGGGGACTAGCGGGTTGAATGAGCAGTTCTTC
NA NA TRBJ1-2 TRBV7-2 CASSLGGPRDGYTF TGTGCCAGCAGCTTAGGTGGGCCGAGGGACGGCTACACCTTC
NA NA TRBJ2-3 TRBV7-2 CASSPDYSSTDTQYF TGTGCCAGCAGCCCTGACTATTCTAGCACAGATACGCAGTATTTT
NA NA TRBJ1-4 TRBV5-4 CASSKGGAGNEKLFF TGTGCCAGCAGCAAGGGGGGCGCGGGTAATGAAAAACTGTTTTTT
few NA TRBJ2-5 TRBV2 CASSFRGRETQYF TGTGCCAGCTCCTTTCGTGGGAGGGAGACCCAGTACTTC
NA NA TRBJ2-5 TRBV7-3 CASSWGLQETQYF TGTGCCAGCAGCTGGGGTCTCCAAGAGACCCAGTACTTC
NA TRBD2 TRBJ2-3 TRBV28 CASSKGLAGGEDTQYF TGTGCCAGCAGCAAGGGACTAGCGGGAGGTGAGGATACGCAGTATTTT
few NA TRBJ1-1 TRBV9 CASSSVEGYTEAFF TGTGCCAGCAGCTCCGTGGAGGGGTATACTGAAGCTTTCTTT
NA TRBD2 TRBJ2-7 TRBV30 CAWSVSVAGGYEQYF TGTGCCTGGAGTGTATCGGTAGCGGGGGGCTACGAGCAGTACTTC
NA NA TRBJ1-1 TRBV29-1 CSARGVGTEAFF TGCAGCGCCAGGGGTGTAGGGACTGAAGCTTTCTTT
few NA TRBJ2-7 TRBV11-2 CASSLWGREQYF TGTGCCAGCAGCTTATGGGGCCGAGAGCAGTACTTC
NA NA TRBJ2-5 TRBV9 CASSVGGVQETQYF TGTGCCAGCAGCGTAGGTGGCGTCCAAGAGACCCAGTACTTC
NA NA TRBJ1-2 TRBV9 CASSVVSGNYGYTF TGTGCCAGCAGCGTAGTCAGCGGGAACTATGGCTACACCTTC
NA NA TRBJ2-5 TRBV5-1 CASSFLGQETQYF TGCGCCAGCAGCTTCTTAGGGCAGGAGACCCAGTACTTC
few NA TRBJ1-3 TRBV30 CAWNPSDSTGNTIYF TGTGCCTGGAATCCCTCCGACAGTACTGGAAACACCATATATTTT
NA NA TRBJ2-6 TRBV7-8 CASRKSGAGANVLTF TGTGCCAGCAGGAAATCAGGGGCCGGGGCCAACGTCCTGACTTTC
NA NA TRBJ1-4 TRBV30 CAWSEGQFNEKLFF TGTGCCTGGAGTGAAGGACAGTTTAATGAAAAACTGTTTTTT
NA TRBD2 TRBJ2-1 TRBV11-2 CASSLASGSWNEQFF TGTGCCAGCAGCTTAGCGAGCGGGAGCTGGAATGAGCAGTTCTTC
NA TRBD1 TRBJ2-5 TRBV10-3 CAISKVGQGREETQYF TGTGCCATCAGTAAAGTGGGACAGGGAAGAGAAGAGACCCAGTACTTC
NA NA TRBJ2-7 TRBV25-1 CASSDGSAYEQYF TGTGCCAGCAGTGACGGCTCCGCCTACGAGCAGTACTTC
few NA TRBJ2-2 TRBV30 CAWSWDSSNPGELFF TGTGCCTGGAGTTGGGACTCCTCCAATCCCGGGGAGCTGTTTTTT
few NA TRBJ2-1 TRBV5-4 CASSLRARSYNEQFF TGTGCCAGCAGCTTGCGCGCCCGCTCCTACAATGAGCAGTTCTTC
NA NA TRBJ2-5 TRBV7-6 CASSARIRETQYF TGTGCCAGCAGCGCTCGTATCCGGGAGACCCAGTACTTC
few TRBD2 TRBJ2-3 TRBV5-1 CASSLAGAGGADTQYF TGCGCCAGCAGCTTGGCCGGAGCGGGAGGAGCAGATACGCAGTATTTT
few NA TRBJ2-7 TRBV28 CASSLSRVAPYEQYF TGTGCCAGCAGTTTATCCAGGGTTGCTCCCTACGAGCAGTACTTC
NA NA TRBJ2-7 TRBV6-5 CASSYDGIYEQYF TGTGCCAGCAGTTACGACGGGATCTACGAGCAGTACTTC
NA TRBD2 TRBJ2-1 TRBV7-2 CASSFSGRPYNEQFF TGTGCCAGCAGCTTTAGCGGGAGGCCCTACAATGAGCAGTTCTTC
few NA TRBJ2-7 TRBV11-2 CASSLAGPYEQYF TGTGCCAGCAGCTTAGCGGGTCCCTACGAGCAGTACTTC